A selection of T cell receptor beta chains follows, all from one sample in a study of shared T cell receptors in the human thymus. Profiling relied on immunoSEQ multiplex PCR, and the TCRdb table lists in-frame clones only, not all of them. Among hundreds of thousands of clones listed, about 90% were seen once. These data are also associated with another study on human thymus T cells.

Sequenced sample: thymocytes. These TCRs come from a boy under two years old with a congenital heart defect. CDR3s include the opening cysteine and the closing phenylalanine or tryptophan. D genes are given only for firm matches. Clone size appears in some rows only: once, few, many, or a class for an expanded clone.

clone_size	v_call	j_call	d_call	cdr3_aa	cdr3_nt
once	TRBV5-4	TRBJ2-1	TRBD2	CASSFRTELAQTYNEQFF	TGTGCCAGCAGCTTTAGGACCGAACTAGCGCAAACCTACAATGAGCAGTTCTTC
-	TRBV18	TRBJ1-5	-	CASSPPGLDQPQHF	TGTGCCAGCTCACCCCCAGGTTTGGATCAGCCCCAGCATTTT
-	TRBV7-2	TRBJ1-2	-	CASSIKGANYGYTF	TGTGCCAGCAGCATAAAAGGGGCTAACTATGGCTACACCTTC
few	TRBV11-1	TRBJ2-2	TRBD1	CASSYSGTDPPGELFF	TGTGCCAGCAGTTATTCCGGGACAGATCCTCCCGGGGAGCTGTTTTTT
-	TRBV4-3	TRBJ2-3	TRBD1	CASSQELGTGRADTQYF	TGCGCCAGCAGCCAAGAATTAGGGACAGGGAGGGCAGATACGCAGTATTTT
-	TRBV9	TRBJ1-1	-	CASSEIVPLHTAFYSTENTEAFF	TGTGCCAGCAGCGAAATTGTCCCTCTACATACAGCCTTCTATTCGACAGAGAACACTGAAGCTTTCTTT
-	TRBV4-3	TRBJ1-6	-	CASSQDSGGSYNSPLHF	TGCGCCAGCAGCCAAGATTCCGGGGGAAGCTATAATTCACCCCTCCACTTT
-	TRBV27	TRBJ1-6	-	CASNGRANSPLHF	TGTGCCAGCAACGGCAGGGCTAATTCACCCCTCCACTTT
-	TRBV28	TRBJ1-4	TRBD1	CASSLGTGTKIATNEKLFF	TGTGCCAGCAGTTTGGGGACAGGAACTAAAATTGCAACTAATGAAAAACTGTTTTTT
-	TRBV29-1	TRBJ2-1	TRBD2	CSVEDTERGRPNEQFF	TGCAGCGTTGAAGATACCGAGCGGGGGCGCCCCAATGAGCAGTTCTTC
few	TRBV4-2	TRBJ2-2	-	CASSHPQSLTGLGGNTGELFF	TGTGCCAGCAGCCATCCCCAATCCCTGACAGGGTTGGGAGGGAACACCGGGGAGCTGTTTTTT
-	TRBV2	TRBJ2-3	TRBD1	CASSRQGLCTDTQYF	TGTGCCAGCAGTCGACAGGGGCTCTGCACAGATACGCAGTATTTT
-	TRBV2	TRBJ2-1	TRBD2	CASSGGTSGGAVFNEQFF	TGTGCCAGCAGTGGAGGGACTAGCGGGGGGGCCGTCTTCAATGAGCAGTTCTTC
-	TRBV14	TRBJ1-5	-	CASSQGEGVDQPQHF	TGTGCCAGCAGCCAAGGGGAGGGGGTTGATCAGCCCCAGCATTTT
-	TRBV18	TRBJ2-7	-	CASSPRDLAPCEQYF	TGTGCCAGCTCACCTCGGGACTTAGCACCTTGTGAGCAGTACTTC
-	TRBV5-1	TRBJ1-1	TRBD1	CASKRKGTGKGDTEAFF	TGCGCCAGCAAAAGGAAAGGGACAGGGAAGGGAGACACTGAAGCTTTCTTT
once	TRBV6-1	TRBJ2-5	TRBD2	CASSETRTSVRAETQYF	TGTGCCAGCAGTGAAACTAGGACTAGCGTACGGGCAGAGACCCAGTACTTC
-	TRBV28	TRBJ2-2	-	CASSPKTENTGELFF	TGTGCCAGCAGCCCGAAGACAGAGAACACCGGGGAGCTGTTTTTT
-	TRBV5-4	TRBJ2-2	-	CASRTGGRGTGELFF	TGTGCCAGCAGAACGGGGGGCCGGGGCACCGGGGAGCTGTTTTTT
-	TRBV19	TRBJ2-1	TRBD2	CASSIGPPAGGRYEQFF	TGTGCCAGTAGTATAGGCCCCCCTGCGGGGGGGCGCTATGAGCAGTTCTTC
-	TRBV4-1	TRBJ2-1	-	CASSQDSGNEQFF	TGCGCCAGCAGCCAAGACTCGGGGAATGAGCAGTTCTTC
-	TRBV15	TRBJ2-2	-	CATSSFPGHITGELFF	TGTGCCACCAGCAGTTTTCCGGGACACATCACCGGGGAGCTGTTTTTT
-	TRBV29-1	TRBJ2-7	TRBD2	CSAILAGVHEQYF	TGCAGCGCCATACTAGCGGGAGTCCACGAGCAGTACTTC
-	TRBV19	TRBJ2-7	-	CASSRGGNEQYF	TGTGCCAGTAGTCGTGGGGGCAACGAGCAGTACTTC
-	TRBV28	TRBJ1-3	-	CASTRGASGNTIYF	TGTGCCAGCACAAGGGGCGCCTCTGGAAACACCATATATTTT
once	TRBV5-1	TRBJ2-1	-	CASSLTGRGSNEQFF	TGCGCCAGCAGCTTGACCGGGCGGGGCTCAAATGAGCAGTTCTTC
-	TRBV5-8	TRBJ2-1	TRBD2	CASSLGRGLADYNEQFF	TGTGCCAGCAGCTTGGGAAGGGGACTAGCGGACTACAATGAGCAGTTCTTC
-	TRBV14	TRBJ2-7	TRBD2	CASSPITGTSIEQYF	TGTGCCAGCAGCCCTATAACCGGGACTAGCATCGAGCAGTACTTC
-	TRBV5-1	TRBJ2-2	-	CASSLGQRNTGELFF	TGCGCCAGCAGCTTGGGACAGCGGAACACCGGGGAGCTGTTTTTT
-	TRBV12-5	TRBJ2-3	TRBD2	CASGLLRLGLATTDTQYF	TGTGCTAGTGGTTTGCTTCGACTGGGACTAGCGACTACAGATACGCAGTATTTT
-	TRBV28	TRBJ2-7	TRBD1	CASSFRQGKSYEQYF	TGTGCCAGCAGTTTCCGACAGGGCAAATCCTACGAGCAGTACTTC
-	TRBV4-3	TRBJ2-2	-	CASSVFLVVANTGELFF	TGCGCCAGCAGCGTTTTTTTAGTGGTCGCGAACACCGGGGAGCTGTTTTTT
-	TRBV28	TRBJ2-1	TRBD2	CASSSSGRGGHNEQFF	TGTGCCAGCAGTTCCAGTGGGCGGGGGGGTCACAATGAGCAGTTCTTC
once	TRBV7-2	TRBJ2-7	TRBD2	CASSPPLAGNYSSYEQYF	TGTGCCAGCAGCCCCCCCCTAGCGGGAAACTACAGCTCCTACGAGCAGTACTTC
-	TRBV14	TRBJ1-1	-	CASSQVPTGSRNTEAFF	TGTGCCAGCAGCCAAGTCCCGACAGGATCAAGGAACACTGAAGCTTTCTTT
-	TRBV7-9	TRBJ2-5	-	CASSRRQDSQETQYF	TGTGCCAGCAGCCGCCGACAGGACAGCCAAGAGACCCAGTACTTC
-	TRBV4-1	TRBJ2-7	-	CASSQDPRAGYSYEQYF	TGCGCCAGCAGCCAAGATCCCCGCGCAGGGTACTCCTACGAGCAGTACTTC
-	TRBV4-3	TRBJ2-1	TRBD1	CASSQGGRDRKFF	TGCGCCAGCAGCCAAGGAGGTCGGGACAGAAAGTTCTTC
few	TRBV6-1	TRBJ2-7	-	CASSVVETYEQYF	TGTGCCAGCAGTGTTGTGGAGACCTACGAGCAGTACTTC
-	TRBV14	TRBJ2-1	TRBD2	CASSRGGRIYNEQFF	TGTGCCAGCAGCCGCGGGGGGAGAATCTACAATGAGCAGTTCTTC
-	TRBV2	TRBJ1-5	TRBD1	CASRDSRTGAINQPQHF	TGTGCCAGCAGAGACTCCAGGACAGGGGCTATCAATCAGCCCCAGCATTTT
-	TRBV7-9	TRBJ2-7	TRBD1	CASSSRDRNYEQYF	TGTGCCAGCAGCTCCCGGGACAGAAATTACGAGCAGTACTTC
-	TRBV7-9	TRBJ2-7	TRBD1	CASSFDRDSYEQYF	TGTGCCAGCAGCTTTGACAGGGACTCCTACGAGCAGTACTTC
-	TRBV28	TRBJ2-7	-	CASSLAGRSPHQTIYEQYF	TGTGCCAGCAGTTTGGCGGGCAGGTCCCCTCACCAAACAATCTACGAGCAGTACTTC
-	TRBV5-6	TRBJ2-5	TRBD1	CASSLVGSGGLETQYF	TGTGCCAGCAGCTTGGTCGGATCAGGGGGATTGGAGACCCAGTACTTC
-	TRBV28	TRBJ2-2	TRBD1	CASSPLLRTGGHGELFF	TGTGCCAGCAGTCCACTCCTGCGGACAGGGGGCCACGGGGAGCTGTTTTTT
-	TRBV7-8	TRBJ2-7	TRBD1	CASSLEGQGSYEQYF	TGTGCCAGCAGCTTAGAAGGACAGGGATCCTACGAGCAGTACTTC
-	TRBV2	TRBJ2-2	TRBD1	CASTHSITGVNTGELFF	TGTGCCAGCACCCATTCCATTACAGGGGTGAATACCGGGGAGCTGTTTTTT
-	TRBV7-7	TRBJ2-5	TRBD2	CASSLKGGETQYF	TGTGCTAGCAGCTTAAAGGGAGGGGAGACCCAGTACTTC
-	TRBV4-3	TRBJ1-4	TRBD1	CASSQPGADRVNEKLFF	TGCGCCAGCAGCCAACCTGGGGCCGACAGGGTGAATGAAAAACTGTTTTTT
-	TRBV10-3	TRBJ2-3	TRBD2	CAINKAGSTDTQYF	TGTGCCATCAATAAAGCGGGAAGCACAGATACGCAGTATTTT
-	TRBV27	TRBJ2-7	TRBD1	CASSSGQGAFEQYF	TGTGCCAGCAGTTCTGGACAGGGGGCTTTCGAGCAGTACTTC
-	TRBV19	TRBJ1-2	-	CASSIDLSVNYGYTF	TGTGCCAGTAGTATAGATCTCTCGGTAAACTATGGCTACACCTTC
-	TRBV4-3	TRBJ1-2	-	CASSQLNGEDGYTF	TGCGCCAGCAGCCAACTAAATGGGGAGGATGGCTACACCTTC
-	TRBV27	TRBJ1-2	-	CASRGGVLANYGYTF	TGTGCCAGCAGGGGGGGGGTCCTAGCTAACTATGGCTACACCTTC
-	TRBV28	TRBJ1-1	-	CASSTQGTAEAFF	TGTGCCAGCAGTACGCAGGGGACGGCTGAAGCTTTCTTT
-	TRBV7-6	TRBJ2-1	-	CASSPATARPAPYNEQFF	TGTGCCAGCAGCCCAGCGACAGCCAGACCAGCCCCCTACAATGAGCAGTTCTTC
-	TRBV18	TRBJ2-7	-	CASSPRQISYEQYF	TGTGCCAGCTCACCTCGACAGATATCCTACGAGCAGTACTTC
-	TRBV19	TRBJ2-7	TRBD1	CATLPQGQLAYEQYF	TGTGCCACACTCCCGCAGGGACAGTTAGCTTACGAGCAGTACTTC